This entry lists 25 T cell receptor beta chains sequenced from one sample in a study of Graves' ophthalmopathy and Graves' hyperthyroidism. For repertoire sequencing, the TCR beta CDR3 regions were amplified from RNA transcripts. RT-PCR with HTBI primers came first, then second-round multiplex PCR. MiXCR, applied by TCRdb to the multiplex PCR reads, yields one record per CDR3 protein. The repertoire includes hundreds of thousands of distinct CDR3 sequences, approximately 15% of them detected once, and approximately 9.8% sits in the top ten. The source material was blood. The receptors derive from a woman aged 30 to 39 with Graves' ophthalmopathy.

This clonotype occurred many times. The V gene is TRBV20-1, the J gene TRBJ2-7, with a tentative D call TRBD1 (6 bases). The V end lost 6 bases, the J end lost 6 bases, and 27 bases lay between the germline ends. The CDR3 loop spans 16 amino acids. The V gene's germline CDR1 is DFQATT and CDR2 SNEGSKA (reference sequence). CDR3 nucleotide sequence: TGCAGTGCGCACGAAGCCCAAACAGGGAGTAAGACCGAGCAGTACTTC. This gives the protein CSAHEAQTGSKTEQYF.

The chain carries TRBV12-3 or TRBV12-4 and TRBJ2-7; 8 nucleotides match TRBD2. The CDR3 is made up of 14 amino acids. Losses at the gene ends were 3 bases for V and 4 bases for J; bases not matched to a gene: 5. Here the CDR3 reads CASSFGTSRYEQYF. CDR3 in DNA: TGTGCCAGCAGTTTCGGGACTAGTAGGTACGAGCAGTACTTC.

This clonotype was observed many times. The chain couples TRBV14 to TRBJ2-7; D remains unclear. V shed 3 bases and J shed 4 bases, with 7 bases lying between them. This CDR3 comprises 12 residues. From germline, CDR1 is SGHDN and CDR2 FVKESK. The CDR3 DNA is TGTGCCAGCAGCCACGTCGGGTACGAGCAGTACTTC. This codes for CASSHVGYEQYF.

This clonotype was seen repeatedly, ten times or more. The V gene is TRBV7-8, the J gene TRBJ1-2; no clear D. The V end was cut by 4 bases, the J end by 4 bases, with 16 bases between. Germline CDR1 reads SGHVS; CDR2 reads FQNEAQ. This CDR3 is built from 15 residues. The CDR3 loop reads CASSSRGRSPYGYTF. CDR3 in DNA: TGTGCCAGCAGCTCTAGAGGGAGGTCCCCCTATGGCTACACCTTC.

V gene TRBV2 combines with J gene TRBJ1-2, with 8 bases fitting TRBD1. CDR3 length equals 16 residues. Trimming at V came to 7 bases and at J to 4 bases, leaving 14 bases not matched to a gene. Germline V gene data show CDR1 as SNHLY and CDR2 as FYNNEI. The CDR3 reads CASTPDRVFSGYGYTF. The CDR3, as DNA: TGTGCCAGCACCCCGGACAGGGTGTTCAGTGGCTATGGCTACACCTTC.

Many counts were recorded for this clonotype. The chain combines TRBV12-3 or TRBV12-4 with TRBJ2-5; the D is unclear. The V end was cut by 8 bases, the J end by 4 bases, with 26 bases between. CDR3 size: 17 residues. The CDR3 sequence: CASASRVPLPKGETQYF. CDR3 coding DNA: TGTGCCAGCGCTTCGAGAGTTCCACTTCCTAAGGGAGAGACCCAGTACTTC.

The sample holds many counts of this clonotype. This sequence joins TRBV2 and TRBJ1-1; D is perhaps TRBD1 (6 bases). CDR3 length equals 14 residues. Germline CDR1 is SNHLY and CDR2 is FYNNEI. V lost 5 bases and J lost 4, with 14 bases in between. The DNA of the CDR3 is TGTGCCAGCAGTTCAACAACAGGGCCCACTGAAGCTTTCTTT. This encodes CASSSTTGPTEAFF.

The genes are TRBV5-4 and TRBJ2-5; D is possibly TRBD2 (6 bases). The CDR3 spans 13 residues. Germline V gene data show CDR1 as SGHNT and CDR2 as YYREEE (reference sequence). The ends were cut back, 4 bases at V and 3 bases at J, with 10 bases in the middle. The CDR3 region is CASSVGLEETQYF. The CDR3 region has the DNA TGTGCCAGCAGCGTGGGACTTGAAGAGACCCAGTACTTC.

This clonotype has a count of ten or more. This rearrangement joins TRBV5-1 to TRBJ1-6; no clear D gene. CDR3 size: 16 residues. Germline V gives CDR1 SGHRS, CDR2 YFSETQ. V lost 1 base, J lost 0 bases, and 8 bases lay in between. The DNA of the CDR3 is TGCGCCAGCAGCTTGATCGGCAGCTCCTATAATTCACCCCTCCACTTT. Translating it yields CASSLIGSSYNSPLHF.

Only a few counts were recorded for this clonotype. The chain recombines TRBV5-1 with TRBJ1-2, with 7 positions matching TRBD1. The CDR3 totals 15 residues. Germline V gene sequence: CDR1 SGHRS, CDR2 YFSETQ. Losses at the gene ends were 0 bases for V and 8 bases for J; bases not matched to a gene: 10. The CDR3 sequence: CASSLVQTGNGGYTF. CDR3 in DNA: TGCGCCAGCAGCTTGGTCCAGACAGGGAACGGGGGCTACACCTTC. Variable domain in full (rest from reference TRBV5-1 and TRBJ1-2): KAGVTQTPRYLIKTRGQQVTLSCSPISGHRSVSWYQQTPGQGLQFLFEYFSETQRNKGNFPGRFSGRQFSNSRSEMNVSTLELGDSALYLCASSLVQTGNGGYTFGSGTRLTVV.

The chain combines TRBV12-3 or TRBV12-4 with TRBJ1-1, with D possibly being TRBD1 (5 bases). V gave up 5 bases and J gave up 4 bases, with 17 bases separating them. The CDR3 is made up of 15 amino acids. The CDR3 spells CASSARQFGGTEAFF. The CDR3 DNA reads as TGTGCCAGCAGTGCAAGACAGTTTGGGGGCACTGAAGCTTTCTTT.

This clonotype appeared many times. The gene calls are TRBV12-3 or TRBV12-4 and TRBJ2-5; D may match TRBD1 or TRBD2 (6 bases each). V was cut by 6 bases and J by 2 bases, with 16 bases left in between. This CDR3 comprises 15 residues. CDR3 amino acids: CASRARGGWQETQYF. DNA of the CDR3: TGTGCCAGCAGGGCCAGAGGGGGGTGGCAAGAGACCCAGTACTTC.

This clonotype was observed at least ten times. This chain connects TRBV28 to TRBJ2-4; D ambiguous. The V end lost 5 bases, the J end lost 0 bases, and 5 bases lay between the germline ends. Germline-derived CDR1 and CDR2 are MDHEN and SYDVKM. The CDR3 extends over 13 amino acids. The CDR3 DNA is TGTGCCAGCAGTCGATTAGCCAAAAACATTCAGTACTTC. This gives the protein CASSRLAKNIQYF.

This clonotype was counted only a few times. This rearrangement joins TRBV2 to TRBJ2-4, with TRBD2 matching 10 bases. Germline V CDR1 and CDR2: SNHLY, FYNNEI. With V trimmed by 3 bases and J by 8 bases, 13 bases remained unmatched. This CDR3 comprises 17 residues. The CDR3 protein is CASSDLQREGLVDIQYF. CDR3 DNA: TGTGCCAGCAGTGATCTTCAGCGGGAGGGCCTTGTCGACATTCAGTACTTC.

In DNA, the CDR3 is TGTGCCTGGGCTAAACAGGGTAGCCAGCCCCAGCATTTT. Its protein is CAWAKQGSQPQHF. The rearrangement uses TRBV30 and TRBJ1-5, with TRBD1 as a possible D gene (6 bases). Trimming pared 5 bases from V and 7 bases from J, leaving 15 bases between. Germline CDR1 and CDR2: GTSNPN and SVGIG (reference sequence). This CDR3 region has 13 residues.

There are many counts of this clonotype. The chain joins TRBV12-5 to TRBJ2-7; TRBD1 matches 7 bases. Germline values: CDR1 LGHNT, CDR2 FRNRAP. The CDR3 covers 16 residues. V trimming: 0 bases; J trimming: 5 bases; junction bases outside the gene matches: 10. Here the CDR3 DNA reads TGTGCTAGTGGTTTGGTACTGGAACAGGGGATACACGAGCAGTACTTC. Amino acids: CASGLVLEQGIHEQYF.

This clonotype was picked up many times. The chain combines TRBV12-3 or TRBV12-4 with TRBJ1-5; D not certain. This CDR3 has 14 amino acids. Trimming cost V 3 bases and J 4 bases, with 10 bases left between them. DNA of the CDR3: TGTGCCAGCAGTTTCCAGAGAGGGAATCAGCCCCAGCATTTT. It yields the protein CASSFQRGNQPQHF.

This clonotype was counted at least ten times. This chain joins TRBV2 and TRBJ2-7; no reliable D call. CDR3 length equals 12 residues. V gave up 5 bases and J gave up 4 bases, with 9 bases separating them. CDR1 is SNHLY and CDR2 is FYNNEI in the germline V gene. In nucleotides, the CDR3 is TGTGCCAGCAGTCAGGCTAAGTACGAGCAGTACTTC. This codes for CASSQAKYEQYF.

The genes are TRBV13 and TRBJ1-1; weak D call: TRBD1 (5 bases). The germline V and J ends were trimmed by 3 bases and 8 bases, with 13 bases remaining between them. From germline, CDR1 is PRHDT and CDR2 FYEKMQ (reference sequence). The length of the CDR3 is 13 residues. CDR3 loop: CASSFQDIDEAFF. The CDR3 coding sequence is TGTGCCAGCAGCTTCCAGGACATAGACGAAGCTTTCTTT.

This clonotype was observed many times. J is TRBJ1-2 and V is TRBV12-3 or TRBV12-4; D unresolved. The germline V and J ends were trimmed by 5 bases and 8 bases, with 12 bases remaining between them. This CDR3 has 12 amino acids. In DNA, the CDR3 is TGTGCCAGCAGTCAGGCGGCGGGGGGCTACACCTTC. Translation: CASSQAAGGYTF.

At least ten counts were recorded for this clonotype. The V and J genes are TRBV4-2 and TRBJ1-2; no reliable D call. This CDR3 contains 13 residues. Trimming cost V 0 bases and J 8 bases, with 10 bases left between them. CDR1 and CDR2 (germline): LGHNA, YNFKEQ. CDR3 sequence: CASSQELGRGYTF. CDR3 nucleotides: TGTGCCAGCAGCCAAGAGTTAGGACGAGGCTACACCTTC.

A few counts support this clonotype. A clone one base away is much larger, so this may be a read error. The chain links TRBV12-3 or TRBV12-4 to TRBJ1-1, with D tentatively TRBD1 (6 bases). The length of the CDR3 is 14 residues. CDR3 loop: CASSHRDGEAEACF. DNA of the CDR3: TGTGCCAGCAGCCACAGGGACGGAGAGGCTGAAGCTTGCTTT.

About this clonotype itself: The junction differs from germline at one of its ends, possibly a read error. The chain links TRBV6-1 to TRBJ2-3; D is unresolved. This CDR3 contains 9 residues. The V gene's germline CDR1 is MNHNS and CDR2 SASEGT. Here the CDR3 reads CASSAFHNF. The CDR3 DNA reads as TGTGCCAGCAGTGCTTTCCACAATTTT.

There are many counts of this clonotype. V is TRBV6-1 and J is TRBJ2-7; tentatively, D is TRBD2 (6 bases). The germline CDR1 and CDR2 sequences are MNHNS and SASEGT. The CDR3 has 15 amino acids. Trimming took 1 base from V and 3 from J, leaving 13 bases between them. CDR3 in DNA: TGTGCCAGCAGTGAAGGTCCAAGACTAGACTACGAGCAGTACTTC. Encoded protein: CASSEGPRLDYEQYF.

V gene TRBV19 combines with J gene TRBJ1-2; D is uncertain. The CDR3 has 13 residues. From germline, CDR1 is LNHDA and CDR2 SQIVND (reference sequence). Trimming took 1 base from V and 4 from J, leaving 7 bases between them. The CDR3 region has the DNA TGTGCCAGTAGTATAGGGTGGGGCTATGGCTACACCTTC. This codes for CASSIGWGYGYTF.